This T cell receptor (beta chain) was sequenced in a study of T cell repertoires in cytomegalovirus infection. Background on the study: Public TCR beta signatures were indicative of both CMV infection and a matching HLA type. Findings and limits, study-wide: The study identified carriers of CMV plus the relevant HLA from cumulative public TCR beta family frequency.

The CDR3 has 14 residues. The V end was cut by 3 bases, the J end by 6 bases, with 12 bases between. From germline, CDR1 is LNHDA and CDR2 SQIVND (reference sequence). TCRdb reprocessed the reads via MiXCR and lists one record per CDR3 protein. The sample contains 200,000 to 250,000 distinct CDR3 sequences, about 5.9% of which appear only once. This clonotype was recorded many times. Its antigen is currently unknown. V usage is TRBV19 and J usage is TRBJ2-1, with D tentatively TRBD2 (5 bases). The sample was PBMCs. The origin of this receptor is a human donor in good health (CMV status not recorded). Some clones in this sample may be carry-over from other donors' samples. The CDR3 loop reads CASSMGSKGNEQFF. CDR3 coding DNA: TGTGCCAGTAGTATGGGGAGTAAGGGCAATGAGCAGTTCTTC.